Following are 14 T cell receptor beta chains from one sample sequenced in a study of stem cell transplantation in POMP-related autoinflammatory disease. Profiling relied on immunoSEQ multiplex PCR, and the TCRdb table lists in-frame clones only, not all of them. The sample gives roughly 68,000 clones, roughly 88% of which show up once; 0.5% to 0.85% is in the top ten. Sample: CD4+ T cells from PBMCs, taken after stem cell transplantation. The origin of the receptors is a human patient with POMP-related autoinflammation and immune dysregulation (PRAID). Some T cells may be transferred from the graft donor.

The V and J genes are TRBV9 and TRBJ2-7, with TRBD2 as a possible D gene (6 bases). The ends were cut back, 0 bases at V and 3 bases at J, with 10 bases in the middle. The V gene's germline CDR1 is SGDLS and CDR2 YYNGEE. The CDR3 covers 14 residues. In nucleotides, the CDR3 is TGTGCCAGCAGCGTAGAGGGACTGGGCTACGAGCAGTACTTC. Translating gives CASSVEGLGYEQYF.

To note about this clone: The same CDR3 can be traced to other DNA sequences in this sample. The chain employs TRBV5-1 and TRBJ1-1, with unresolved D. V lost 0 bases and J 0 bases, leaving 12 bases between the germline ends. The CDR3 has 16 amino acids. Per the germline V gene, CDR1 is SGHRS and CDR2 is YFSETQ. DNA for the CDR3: TGCGCCAGCAGCTTGGGTGGTGTCGGTCTGAACACTGAAGCTTTCTTT. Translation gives CASSLGGVGLNTEAFF. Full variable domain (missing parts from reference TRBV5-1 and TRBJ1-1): KAGVTQTPRYLIKTRGQQVTLSCSPISGHRSVSWYQQTPGQGLQFLFEYFSETQRNKGNFPGRFSGRQFSNSRSEMNVSTLELGDSALYLCASSLGGVGLNTEAFFGQGTRLTVV.

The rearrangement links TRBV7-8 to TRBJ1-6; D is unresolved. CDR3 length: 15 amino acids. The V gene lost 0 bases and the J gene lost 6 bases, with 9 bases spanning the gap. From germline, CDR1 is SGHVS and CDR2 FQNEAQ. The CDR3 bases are TGTGCCAGCAGCTTAGCGTTAAACTCTAATTCACCCCTCCACTTT. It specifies CASSLALNSNSPLHF.

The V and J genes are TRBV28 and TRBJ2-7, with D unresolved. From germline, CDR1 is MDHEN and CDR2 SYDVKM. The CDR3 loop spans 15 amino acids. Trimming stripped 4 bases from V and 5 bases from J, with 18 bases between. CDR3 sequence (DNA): TGTGCCAGCAGTTCCCCGGCCCCAACACTGGACGAGCAGTACTTC. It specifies CASSSPAPTLDEQYF.

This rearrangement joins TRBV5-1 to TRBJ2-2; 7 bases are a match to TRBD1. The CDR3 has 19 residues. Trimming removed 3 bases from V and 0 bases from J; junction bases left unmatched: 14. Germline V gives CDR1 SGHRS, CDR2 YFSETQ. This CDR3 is CASSSRRDRPYANTGELFF. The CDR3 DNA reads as TGCGCCAGCAGCTCCAGAAGGGACAGACCCTATGCGAACACCGGGGAGCTGTTTTTT. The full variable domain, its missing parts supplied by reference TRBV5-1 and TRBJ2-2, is KAGVTQTPRYLIKTRGQQVTLSCSPISGHRSVSWYQQTPGQGLQFLFEYFSETQRNKGNFPGRFSGRQFSNSRSEMNVSTLELGDSALYLCASSSRRDRPYANTGELFFGEGSRLTVL.

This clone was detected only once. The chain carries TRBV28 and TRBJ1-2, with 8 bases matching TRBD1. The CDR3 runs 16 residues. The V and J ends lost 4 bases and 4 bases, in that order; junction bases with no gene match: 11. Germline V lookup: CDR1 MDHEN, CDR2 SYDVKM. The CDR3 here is CASSWGQARGSYGYTF. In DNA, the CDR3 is TGTGCCAGCAGTTGGGGACAGGCTCGAGGTAGCTATGGCTACACCTTC.

CDR3 DNA: TGTGCCAGCTGCCTAAGGGGGTTCTCTGGAAACACCATATATTTT. Amino acids: CASCLRGFSGNTIYF. This chain joins TRBV6-2 or TRBV6-3 and TRBJ1-3, with D perhaps TRBD1 (6 bases). This CDR3 has 15 amino acids. CDR1 MNHEY and CDR2 SVGEGT come from the germline V gene. V lost 8 bases to trimming and J lost 0 bases, with 14 bases between them.

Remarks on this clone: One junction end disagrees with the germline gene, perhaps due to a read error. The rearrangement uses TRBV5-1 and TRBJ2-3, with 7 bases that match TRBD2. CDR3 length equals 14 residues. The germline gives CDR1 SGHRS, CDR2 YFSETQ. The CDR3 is CATSLGLITDTQYF. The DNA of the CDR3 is TGCGCCACCAGCCTGGGACTAATCACAGATACGCAGTATTTT.

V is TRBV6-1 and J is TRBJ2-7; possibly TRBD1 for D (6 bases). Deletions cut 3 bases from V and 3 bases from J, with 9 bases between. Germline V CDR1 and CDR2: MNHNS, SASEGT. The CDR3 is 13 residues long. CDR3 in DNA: TGTGCCAGCAGTGATAGGACAGACTACGAGCAGTACGTC. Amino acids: CASSDRTDYEQYV.

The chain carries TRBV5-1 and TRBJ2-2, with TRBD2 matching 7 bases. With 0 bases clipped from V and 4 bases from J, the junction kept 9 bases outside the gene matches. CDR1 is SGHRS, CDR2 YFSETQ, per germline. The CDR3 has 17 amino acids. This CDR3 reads CASSLGPTSKGTGELFF. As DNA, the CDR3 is TGCGCCAGCAGCTTGGGCCCGACTAGCAAGGGCACCGGGGAGCTGTTTTTT.

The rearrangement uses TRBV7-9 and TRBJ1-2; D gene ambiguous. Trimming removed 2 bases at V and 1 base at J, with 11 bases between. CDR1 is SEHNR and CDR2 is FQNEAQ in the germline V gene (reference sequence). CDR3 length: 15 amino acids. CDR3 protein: CASSLSGRNNYGYTF. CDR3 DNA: TGTGCCAGCAGCTTATCGGGCAGAAATAACTATGGCTACACCTTC.

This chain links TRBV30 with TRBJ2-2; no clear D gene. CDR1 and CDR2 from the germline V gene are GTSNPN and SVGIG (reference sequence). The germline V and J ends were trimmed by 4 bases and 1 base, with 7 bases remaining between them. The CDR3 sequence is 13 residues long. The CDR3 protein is CAWNSMNTGELFF. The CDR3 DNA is TGTGCCTGGAACTCGATGAACACCGGGGAGCTGTTTTTT.

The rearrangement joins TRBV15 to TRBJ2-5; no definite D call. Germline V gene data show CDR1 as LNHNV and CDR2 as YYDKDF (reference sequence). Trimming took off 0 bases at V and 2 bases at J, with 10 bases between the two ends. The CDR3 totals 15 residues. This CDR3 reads CATSRDYGPQETQYF. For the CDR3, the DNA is TGTGCCACCAGCAGAGATTATGGACCTCAAGAGACCCAGTACTTC.

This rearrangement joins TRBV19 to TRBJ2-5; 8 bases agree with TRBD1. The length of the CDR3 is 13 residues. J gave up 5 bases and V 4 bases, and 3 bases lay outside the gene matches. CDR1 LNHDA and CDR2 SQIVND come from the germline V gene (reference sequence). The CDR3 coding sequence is TGTGCCAGTAGTACCACAGGGGGTGAGACCCAGTACTTC. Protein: CASSTTGGETQYF.